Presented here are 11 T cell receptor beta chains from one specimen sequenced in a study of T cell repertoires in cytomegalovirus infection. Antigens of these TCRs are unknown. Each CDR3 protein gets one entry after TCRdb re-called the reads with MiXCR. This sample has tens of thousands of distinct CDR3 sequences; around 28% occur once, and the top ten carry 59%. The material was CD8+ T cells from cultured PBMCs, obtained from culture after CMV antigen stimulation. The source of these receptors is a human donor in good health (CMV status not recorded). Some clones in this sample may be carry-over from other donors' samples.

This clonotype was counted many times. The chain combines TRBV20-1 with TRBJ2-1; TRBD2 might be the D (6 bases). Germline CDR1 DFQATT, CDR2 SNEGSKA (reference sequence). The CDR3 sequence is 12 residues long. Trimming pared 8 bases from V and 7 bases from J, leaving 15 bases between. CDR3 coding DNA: TGCAGTCAAACTCTTAGCGGAAATGAGCAGTTCTTC. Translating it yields CSQTLSGNEQFF.

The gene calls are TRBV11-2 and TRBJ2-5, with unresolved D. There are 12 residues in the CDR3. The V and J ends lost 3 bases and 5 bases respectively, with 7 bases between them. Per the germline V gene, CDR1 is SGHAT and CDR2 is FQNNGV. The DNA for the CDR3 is TGTGCCAGCAGCTTGGGAAAGGAGACCCAGTACTTC. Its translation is CASSLGKETQYF.

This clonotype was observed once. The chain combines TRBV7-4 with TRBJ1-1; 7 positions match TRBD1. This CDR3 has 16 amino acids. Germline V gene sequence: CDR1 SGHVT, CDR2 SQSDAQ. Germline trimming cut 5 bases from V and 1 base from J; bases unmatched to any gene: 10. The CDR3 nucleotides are TGTGCCAGCAGCCCGCCGACAGGGTCTAAGAACACTGAAGCTTTCTTT. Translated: CASSPPTGSKNTEAFF.

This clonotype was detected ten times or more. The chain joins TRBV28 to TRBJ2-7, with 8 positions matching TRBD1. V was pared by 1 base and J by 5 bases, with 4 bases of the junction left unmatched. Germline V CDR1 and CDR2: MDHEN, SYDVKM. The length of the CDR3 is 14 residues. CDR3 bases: TGTGCCAGCAGTTTATTCAGGGGGCTGGACGAGCAGTACTTC. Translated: CASSLFRGLDEQYF.

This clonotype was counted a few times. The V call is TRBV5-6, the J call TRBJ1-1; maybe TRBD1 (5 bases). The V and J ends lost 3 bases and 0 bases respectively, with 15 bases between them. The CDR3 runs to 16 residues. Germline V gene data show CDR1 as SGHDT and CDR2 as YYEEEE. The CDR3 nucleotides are TGTGCCAGCAGCTCGACCGAACAGGAGTTGAACACTGAAGCTTTCTTT. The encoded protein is CASSSTEQELNTEAFF.

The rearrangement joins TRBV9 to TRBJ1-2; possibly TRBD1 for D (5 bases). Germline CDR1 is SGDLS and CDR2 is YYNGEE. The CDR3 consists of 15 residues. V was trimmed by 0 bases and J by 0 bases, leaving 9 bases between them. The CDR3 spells CASSVGDLSNYGYTF. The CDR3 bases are TGTGCCAGCAGCGTAGGGGACCTCTCTAACTATGGCTACACCTTC. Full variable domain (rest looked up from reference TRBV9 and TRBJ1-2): DSGVTQTPKHLITATGQRVTLRCSPRSGDLSVYWYQQSLDQGLQFLIQYYNGEERAKGNILERFSAQQFPDLHSELNLSSLELGDSALYFCASSVGDLSNYGYTFGSGTRLTVV.

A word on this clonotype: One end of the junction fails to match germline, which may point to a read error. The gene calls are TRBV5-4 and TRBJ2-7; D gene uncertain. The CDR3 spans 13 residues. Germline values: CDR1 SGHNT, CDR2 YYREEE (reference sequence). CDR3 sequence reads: CASSFSSSGEQYF. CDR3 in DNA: TGTGCCAGCAGCTTCTCTTCCTCCGGCGAGCAGTACTTT.

CDR3 DNA sequence: TGCGCCAGCAGCGACGACAGGCAGCCCCAGCATTTT. Amino acids: CASSDDRQPQHF. The chain employs TRBV4-1 and TRBJ1-5; TRBD1 is a possible D gene (6 bases). Germline V gene data show CDR1 as MGHRA and CDR2 as YSYEKL. This CDR3 has 12 amino acids. V gave up 5 bases and J gave up 7 bases, with 9 bases separating them.

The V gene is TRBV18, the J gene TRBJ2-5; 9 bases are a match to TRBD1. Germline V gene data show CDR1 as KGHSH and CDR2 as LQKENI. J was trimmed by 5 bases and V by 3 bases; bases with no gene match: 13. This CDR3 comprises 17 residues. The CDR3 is CASSPETLTGGAETQYF. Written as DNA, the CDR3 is TGTGCCAGCTCACCCGAAACACTAACAGGGGGCGCGGAGACCCAGTACTTC. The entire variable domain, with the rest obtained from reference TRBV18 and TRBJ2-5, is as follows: NAGVMQNPRHLVRRRGQEARLRCSPMKGHSHVYWYRQLPEEGLKFMVYLQKENIIDESGMPKERFSAEFPKEGPSILRIQQVVRGDSAAYFCASSPETLTGGAETQYFGPGTRLLVL.

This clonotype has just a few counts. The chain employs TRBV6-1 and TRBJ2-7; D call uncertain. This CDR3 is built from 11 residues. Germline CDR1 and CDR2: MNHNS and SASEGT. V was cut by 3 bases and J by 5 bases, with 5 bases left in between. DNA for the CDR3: TGTGCCAGCAGTGACCCTCACGAGCAGTACTTC. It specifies CASSDPHEQYF.

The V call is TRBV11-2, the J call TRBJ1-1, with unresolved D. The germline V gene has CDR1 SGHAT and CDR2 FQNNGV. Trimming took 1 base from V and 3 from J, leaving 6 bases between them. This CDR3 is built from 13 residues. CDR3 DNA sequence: TGTGCCAGCAGCTTAGGATCGTACACTGAAGCTTTCTTT. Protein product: CASSLGSYTEAFF.